This T cell receptor (beta chain) stems from a study of blood T cell repertoires in COVID-19. Study as a whole: The United States, Italy and Spain provided the acute and convalescent COVID-19 samples. The analysed material was cDNA or gDNA that came from T cells, B-cell-depleted T cells, or PBMCs.

How the authors handled the data: Amplification from reference gene primers served as the basis for estimated nucleated cell counts. Libraries were prepared by immunoSEQ multiplex PCR; TCRdb keeps only in-frame clonotypes and omits some of them. V and J calls plus clone size are reproduced from that table; the DNA served to infer D and trimming. The data contain about 120,000 clones, less than 85% of them singletons. The CDR3 covers 15 residues. V gave up 0 bases and J gave up 2 bases, with 8 bases separating them. Germline V gives CDR1 ENHRY, CDR2 SYGVKD. The source is a man in his thirties or forties with acute or convalescent COVID-19. Sequenced sample: peripheral blood. The V and J genes are TRBV10-3 and TRBJ1-3; D uncertain. The DNA of the CDR3 is TGTGCCATCAGTGAGTCGGTTACGGCTGGAAACACCATATATTTT. Translation gives CAISESVTAGNTIYF.